This T cell receptor (beta chain) was captured by sequencing in a study of cytomegalovirus exposure and HLA in healthy donors. The PCR ran on 60 Vbeta and 13 Jbeta primers. The protocol was immunoSEQ multiplex PCR, while the TCRdb copy is restricted to in-frame clones and leaves out a portion. The sample has some 100,000 clones; 65% to 75% are singletons. Germline-derived CDR1 and CDR2 are SEHNR and FQNEAQ (reference sequence). The CDR3 runs to 19 residues. Trimming pared 2 bases from V and 7 bases from J, leaving 24 bases between. Source material: PBMCs. The gene calls are TRBV7-9 and TRBJ1-6, with D possibly being TRBD1 (6 bases). The sequence was collected from a woman aged 50 to 60 in good health and CMV-seropositive. The CDR3: CASSLRVTAQGLENSPLHF. In DNA, the CDR3 is TGTGCCAGCAGCTTAAGGGTGACCGCACAGGGTTTAGAGAATTCACCCCTCCACTTT.